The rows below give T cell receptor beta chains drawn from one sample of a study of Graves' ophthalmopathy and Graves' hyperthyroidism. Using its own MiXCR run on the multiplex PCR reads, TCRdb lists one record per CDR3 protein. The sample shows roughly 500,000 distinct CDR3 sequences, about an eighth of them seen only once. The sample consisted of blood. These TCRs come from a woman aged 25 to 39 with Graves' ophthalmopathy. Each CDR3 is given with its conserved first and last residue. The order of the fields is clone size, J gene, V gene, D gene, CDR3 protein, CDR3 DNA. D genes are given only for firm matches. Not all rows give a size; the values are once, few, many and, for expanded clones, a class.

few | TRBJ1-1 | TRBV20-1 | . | CSAGLVNTEAFF | TGCAGTGCCGGCCTTGTGAACACTGAAGCTTTCTTT
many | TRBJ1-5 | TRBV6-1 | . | CASRGDFYSNQPQHF | TGTGCCAGCAGGGGGGATTTCTATAGCAATCAGCCCCAGCATTTT
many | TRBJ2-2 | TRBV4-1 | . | CASSQDRDGMGTGELFF | TGCGCCAGCAGCCAAGATCGGGATGGGATGGGCACCGGGGAGCTGTTTTTT
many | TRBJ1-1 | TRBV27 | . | CASSPRGRTEAFF | TGTGCCAGCAGCCCTCGGGGGCGGACTGAAGCTTTCTTT
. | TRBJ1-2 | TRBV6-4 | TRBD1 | CASSDSTMKGQGYYGYTF | TGTGCCAGCAGTGACTCAACAATGAAGGGACAGGGCTACTATGGCTACACCTTC
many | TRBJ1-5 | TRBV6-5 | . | CASRYAGGRNQPQHF | TGTGCCAGCAGATATGCCGGGGGCCGAAATCAGCCCCAGCATTTT
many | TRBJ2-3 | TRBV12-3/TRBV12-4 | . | CASSPGSLSTDTQYF | TGTGCCAGCAGTCCGGGGAGTCTAAGCACAGATACGCAGTATTTT
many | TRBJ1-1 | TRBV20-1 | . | CSASTGSRNTEAFF | TGCAGTGCTAGTACGGGATCGAGGAACACTGAAGCTTTCTTT
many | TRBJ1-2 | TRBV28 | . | CASSLIGGRNYGYTF | TGTGCCAGCAGTTTAATCGGTGGGCGGAACTATGGCTACACCTTC
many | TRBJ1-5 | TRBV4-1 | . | CASSQTYSRGQPQHF | TGCGCCAGCAGCCAAACATATTCCAGGGGCCAGCCCCAGCATTTT
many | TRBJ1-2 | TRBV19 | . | CASMALGTPNYGYTF | TGTGCCAGTATGGCATTGGGGACACCTAACTATGGCTACACCTTC
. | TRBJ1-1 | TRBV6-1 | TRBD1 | CASSARQGAGTEAFF | TGTGCCAGCAGTGCGCGGCAGGGGGCTGGCACTGAAGCTTTCTTT
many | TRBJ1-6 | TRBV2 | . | CASSEGGGHISPLHF | TGTGCCAGCAGTGAGGGAGGGGGGCACATCTCACCCCTCCACTTT
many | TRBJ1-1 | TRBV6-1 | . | CASTGTRNTEAFF | TGTGCCAGCACAGGGACACGGAACACTGAAGCTTTCTTT
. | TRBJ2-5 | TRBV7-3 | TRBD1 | CASSPTGVRETQYF | TGTGCCAGCAGCCCGACAGGGGTAAGGGAGACCCAGTACTTC
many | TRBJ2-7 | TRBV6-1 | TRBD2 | CASRSGLAGNYEQYF | TGTGCCAGCAGATCCGGACTAGCGGGGAACTACGAGCAGTACTTC
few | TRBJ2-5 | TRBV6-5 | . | CASSYGLDQETQYF | TGTGCCAGCAGTTACGGTCTCGACCAAGAGACCCAGTACTTC
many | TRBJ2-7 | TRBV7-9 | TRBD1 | CASSFRDRGQGRIYEQYF | TGTGCCAGCAGCTTTCGTGACCGAGGACAGGGAAGGATTTACGAGCAGTACTTC
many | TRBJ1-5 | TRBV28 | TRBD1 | CASSPVQGASNQPQHF | TGTGCCAGCAGCCCAGTCCAGGGGGCAAGCAATCAGCCCCAGCATTTT
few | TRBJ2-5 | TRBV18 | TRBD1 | CASSPPTGMMETQYF | TGTGCCAGCTCACCTCCGACAGGGATGATGGAGACCCAGTACTTC
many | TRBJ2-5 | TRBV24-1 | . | CATSETGTGEETQYF | TGTGCCACCAGTGAGACGGGGACTGGTGAAGAGACCCAGTACTTC
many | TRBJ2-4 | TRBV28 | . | CASSLGGPKNIQYF | TGTGCCAGCAGTTTAGGGGGCCCAAAAAACATTCAGTACTTC
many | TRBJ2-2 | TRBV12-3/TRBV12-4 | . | CASRQHTGELFF | TGTGCCAGCAGGCAACACACCGGGGAGCTGTTTTTT
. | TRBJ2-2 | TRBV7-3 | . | CASSSSDWNTGELFF | TGTGCCAGCAGCTCTTCTGACTGGAACACCGGGGAGCTGTTTTTT
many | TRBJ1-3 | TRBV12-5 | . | CASGSRSSGNTIYF | TGTGCTAGTGGTTCCAGGTCTTCGGGAAACACCATATATTTT
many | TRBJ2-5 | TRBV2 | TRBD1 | CASSGQGAIEGETQYF | TGTGCCAGCAGTGGACAGGGGGCGATTGAAGGAGAGACCCAGTACTTC
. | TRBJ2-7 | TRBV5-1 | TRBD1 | CASSRGTGTEQYF | TGCGCCAGCAGCCGGGGGACAGGGACCGAGCAGTACTTC
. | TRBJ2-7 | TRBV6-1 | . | CASSPRDNPYEQYF | TGTGCCAGCAGTCCTAGGGACAACCCCTACGAGCAGTACTTC
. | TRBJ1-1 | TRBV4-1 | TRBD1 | CASSQTTGQIKNTEAFF | TGCGCCAGCAGCCAAACTACGGGACAGATAAAAAACACTGAAGCTTTCTTT
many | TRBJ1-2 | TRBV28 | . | CASNYAYGYTF | TGTGCCAGCAACTATGCCTATGGCTACACCTTC
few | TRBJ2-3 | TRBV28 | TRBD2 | CASSNSGRKTDTQYF | TGTGCCAGCAGCAATAGCGGGAGGAAAACAGATACGCAGTATTTT
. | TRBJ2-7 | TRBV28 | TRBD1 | CASSLLPGQGPDEQYF | TGTGCCAGCAGTTTGTTACCGGGACAGGGACCCGACGAGCAGTACTTC
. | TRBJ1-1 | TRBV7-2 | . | CASSLAFRTATEAFF | TGTGCCAGCAGCTTAGCGTTTAGGACAGCTACTGAAGCTTTCTTT
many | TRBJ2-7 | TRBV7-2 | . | CASSLVSSSYEQYF | TGTGCCAGCAGCTTGGTCAGCAGCTCCTACGAGCAGTACTTC
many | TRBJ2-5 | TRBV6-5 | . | CASRAGLLETQYF | TGTGCCAGCAGGGCGGGCCTGTTAGAGACCCAGTACTTC
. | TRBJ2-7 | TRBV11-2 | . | CASSLGSVTGVRVGGEQYF | TGTGCCAGCAGCTTGGGGAGCGTCACAGGGGTGCGCGTCGGAGGGGAGCAGTACTTC
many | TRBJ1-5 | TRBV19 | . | CASSAGQWNQPQHF | TGTGCCAGTAGTGCCGGACAGTGGAATCAGCCCCAGCATTTT
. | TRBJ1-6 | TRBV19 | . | CASSLGGRTNSPLHF | TGTGCCAGTAGTCTGGGGGGGCGGACCAATTCACCCCTCCACTTT
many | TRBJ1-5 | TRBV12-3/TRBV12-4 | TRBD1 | CASRRTGGHSNQPQHF | TGTGCCAGCAGACGGACAGGGGGGCATAGCAATCAGCCCCAGCATTTT
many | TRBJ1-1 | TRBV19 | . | CASSWPGELNTEAFF | TGTGCCAGTAGTTGGCCAGGGGAATTGAACACTGAAGCTTTCTTT